Sequencing of this T cell receptor beta chain was carried out in a study of blood T cells in healthy people across ages (dated by TCRdb to the mid-2010s). Concerning the study at large: In model experiments, template switching captured about one uniquely barcoded TCR beta cDNA molecule for every two T cells. Using deep sequencing normalized with unique cDNA molecular identifiers, the study measured how TCR beta repertoire diversity changes with age. Four age groups were formed from the donors: young (average 16 years), middle-aged (more than 35), aged (62) and long-lived (around 82). To avoid experimental bias, donors of different ages were randomly spread across the sequencing lanes. Using the same blood draw, the study looked at two additional independent replicas of 1 million unique cDNA reads for two donors, one aged 18 to 30 and the other aged 80 or older.

According to the germline V gene (reference sequence), CDR1 reads LNHNV and CDR2 reads YYDKDF. Including cysteine and phenylalanine, the CDR3 has 19 amino acids. CDR3 DNA only is kept here, 57 bases in frame from base 1. V lost 0 bases and J lost 1 base, and the count of bases not matched to a germline gene is 13. The roughly 39 donors, aged about 6 to 100 years, were systemically healthy Caucasian individuals from Russia. Each donor gave 8 to 10 milliliters of peripheral blood, collected into EDTA-treated Vacutainer tubes. Ficoll-Paque density-gradient centrifugation was used to isolate PBMCs, with at least 7 million obtained per sample. Total RNA, at least 6 micrograms per sample, was extracted from PBMCs with Trizol reagent. For every donor, flow cytometry on a PBMC aliquot measured the percentage of naive CD45RAhigh/CD27high T cells. The library relied on 5' RACE. The second PCR ran for about 6 to 12 cycles and used a J-beta primer mix along with a sample-barcoded 5' primer. A unique molecular identifier was introduced onto each TCR beta cDNA molecule by a template-switch 5' adaptor carrying 12 random nucleotides. Each sample yielded at least 2.5 million CDR3-containing paired-end reads. First-strand cDNA synthesis was performed from all RNA using the Mint cDNA synthesis kit, with priming by a TRBC-specific oligonucleotide. Following uracil-DNA glycosylase treatment, a first 18-cycle PCR with universal primers M1SS and BC2_uni_R was performed on all cDNA. Under the source paper's analysis protocol: Each sample was normalized by randomly selecting 1 million high-quality reads, each carrying a distinct molecular identifier. Instead of being binned into consensus sequences, reads with shared molecular identifiers were discarded. MiTCR, with a Q25 quality threshold and the strictest error-elimination algorithm, was used for CDR3 identification, clonotype clustering and error correction. A nonparametric unseen species model using Euler transformation provided a lower-bound estimate of total TCR beta diversity. Using fastp at Q25 and MiXCR, TCRdb reprocessed the public reads and kept productive beta chains. Rows are combined by CDR3 protein, so each entry shows the most common genes and DNA. Here the V and J calls rest on TCRdb's processing, not on the authors' analysis. This sample lists 1.8 million or so distinct CDR3 sequences; about 39% were detected once. The ten biggest clones cover roughly 23% of the sample.

On the study overall, not on this receptor specifically: Donor CMV infection status was unknown, potentially confounding age-related changes in expanded clonotypes. Because profiling used bulk unsorted PBMCs, naive and antigen-experienced compartments could not be compared conclusively. Observed TCR beta diversity per million T cells fell roughly linearly with age, and a significant reduction was already apparent by age roughly 40. There was a strong correlation between observed TCR beta diversity and the percentage of naive T cells measured by flow cytometry. Compared with the aged group, the long-lived group had more naive CD4+ T cells, fewer expanded clones and increased TCR diversity, a pattern suggesting age selection. Total diversity estimates from one million sequenced T cells were considered lower bounds and underestimates.

This clonotype occurred a few times. The antigen it binds to is not known. Within one base of it there is no much larger clone, and no base qualities were kept. Source material: blood. The V and J segments used are TRBV15 and TRBJ2-3; TRBD2 agrees with 7 junctional bases. The receptor comes from a human donor in good health. The sequenced DNA is TGTGCCACCAGCAGAGATAACCCTCAGCGGGGACGTGGCACAGATACGCAGTATTTT. This is translated as CATSRDNPQRGRGTDTQYF.